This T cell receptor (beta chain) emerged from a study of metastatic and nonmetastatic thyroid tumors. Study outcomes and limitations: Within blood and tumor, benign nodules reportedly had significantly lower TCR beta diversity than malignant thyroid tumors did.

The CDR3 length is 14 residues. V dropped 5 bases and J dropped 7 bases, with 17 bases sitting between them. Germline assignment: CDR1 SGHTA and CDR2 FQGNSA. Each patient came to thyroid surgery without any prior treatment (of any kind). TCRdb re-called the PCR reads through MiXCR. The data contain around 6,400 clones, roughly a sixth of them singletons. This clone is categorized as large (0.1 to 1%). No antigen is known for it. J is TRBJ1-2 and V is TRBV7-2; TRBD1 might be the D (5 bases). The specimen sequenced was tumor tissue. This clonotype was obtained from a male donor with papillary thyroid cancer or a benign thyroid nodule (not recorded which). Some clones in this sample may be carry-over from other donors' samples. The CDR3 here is CASSPGGGAGGYTF. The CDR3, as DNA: TGTGCCAGCAGCCCTGGGGGAGGGGCGGGTGGCTACACCTTC.